One sample yielded the 28 T cell receptor beta chains listed below, sequenced in a study of CD8+CD57+ T cells in acquired aplastic anemia. Genomic DNA provided the template from which TCR beta VDJ and CDR3 profiles were obtained. A single record per CDR3 protein comes from TCRdb applying MiXCR to the reads. The table includes about 170,000 distinct CDR3 sequences, about 60% detected once. The sample comprised sorted CD4+, CD8+, or CD8+CD57+ T cells (not recorded which) from PBMCs. The receptors shown here come from a human donor in good health.

The CDR3 region is CSATSGRTYEQYF. The CDR3 nucleotides read TGCAGTGCAACCAGCGGGAGGACCTACGAGCAGTACTTC. The rearrangement links TRBV20-1 to TRBJ2-7; 9 bases fit TRBD2. Germline assignment: CDR1 DFQATT and CDR2 SNEGSKA (reference sequence). Trimming took 6 bases from V and 2 from J; bases not matched to a gene: 5. This CDR3 region has 13 residues.

This clonotype was observed a few times. The chain recombines TRBV2 with TRBJ1-1; D possibly corresponds to TRBD1 (5 bases). The CDR3 has 13 amino acids. Trimming removed 5 bases from V and 1 base from J, with 8 bases in between. Germline loops: CDR1 SNHLY, CDR2 FYNNEI. The CDR3 DNA sequence: TGTGCCAGCAGTAAGGACAAGAACACTGAAGCTTTCTTT. Protein: CASSKDKNTEAFF. The whole variable domain, filled in from reference TRBV2 and TRBJ1-1, reads EPEVTQTPSHQVTQMGQEVILRCVPISNHLYFYWYRQILGQKVEFLVSFYNNEISEKSEIFDDQFSVERPDGSNFTLKIRSTKLEDSAMYFCASSKDKNTEAFFGQGTRLTVV.

V is TRBV19 and J is TRBJ2-7; 8 bases line up with TRBD2. Germline assignment: CDR1 LNHDA and CDR2 SQIVND (reference sequence). V shed 10 bases, J shed 0 bases, and the junction held 14 bases outside the gene matches. The CDR3 has 16 residues. This CDR3 reads CATQPSGGHFSYEQYF. CDR3 DNA: TGTGCCACTCAACCAAGCGGGGGTCACTTCTCCTACGAGCAGTACTTC.

V usage is TRBV19 and J usage is TRBJ2-1; D is undetermined. The V end was cut by 3 bases, the J end by 4 bases, with 4 bases between. The germline CDR1 and CDR2 sequences are LNHDA and SQIVND (reference sequence). There are 12 residues in the CDR3. CDR3 sequence reads: CASSIMYNEQFF. CDR3 nucleotide sequence: TGTGCCAGTAGTATCATGTACAATGAGCAGTTCTTC.

Only a few counts were recorded for this clonotype. The chain combines TRBV6-5 with TRBJ1-5; a possible D gene is TRBD1 (5 bases). The CDR3 length is 18 residues. Germline V gene lookup returns CDR1 MNHEY and CDR2 SVGAGI. V gave up 6 bases and J gave up 0 bases, with 21 bases separating them. The chain's CDR3 is CASSRRARDLVSNQPQHF. CDR3 nucleotide sequence: TGTGCCAGCAGCCGCCGGGCCAGGGACCTAGTTAGCAATCAGCCCCAGCATTTT.

Details on this clonotype: A much larger clone is a single base away; this may be a read error. The chain has TRBV6-1 and TRBJ1-3; D might be TRBD1 (5 bases). The CDR3 runs to 15 residues. Germline lookup yields CDR1 MNHNS and CDR2 SASEGT. CDR3 protein: CASTEGPYSGNTMYF. CDR3 DNA sequence: TGTGCCAGCACCGAGGGACCCTACTCTGGAAACACCATGTATTTT.

The chain couples TRBV7-9 to TRBJ1-1; D unresolved. V shed 5 bases and J shed 4 bases, with 14 bases lying between them. The V gene's germline CDR1 is SEHNR and CDR2 FQNEAQ (reference sequence). The CDR3 is 14 amino acids. The CDR3 DNA follows: TGTGCCAGCAGCGTCGAAGACGGCGGCACTGAAGCTTTCTTT. Translation: CASSVEDGGTEAFF. Using reference TRBV7-9 and TRBJ1-1 for the parts outside the CDR3, the full variable domain is DTGVSQNPRHKITKRGQNVTFRCDPISEHNRLYWYRQTLGQGPEFLTYFQNEAQLEKSRLLSDRFSAERPKGSFSTLEIQRTEQGDSAMYLCASSVEDGGTEAFFGQGTRLTVV.

The chain uses TRBV24-1 and TRBJ2-3; a possible D gene is TRBD1 (6 bases). Trimming left V 4 bases short and J 4 bases short, with 20 bases between. The V gene's germline CDR1 is KGHDR and CDR2 SFDVKD. This CDR3 has 17 amino acids. The CDR3 bases are TGTGCCACCAGTGACCCACCCGGGACAAAATTTGCAGATACGCAGTATTTT. It yields the protein CATSDPPGTKFADTQYF.

V gene TRBV7-2 combines with J gene TRBJ1-4; tentatively, D is TRBD1 (6 bases). The germline CDR1 and CDR2 sequences are SGHTA and FQGNSA. CDR3 length equals 16 residues. Trimming removed 0 bases from V and 7 bases from J, with 15 bases in between. The CDR3 region is CASSLAQGTLGEKLFF. The CDR3 nucleotides read TGTGCCAGCAGCTTAGCGCAGGGGACGTTAGGTGAAAAACTGTTTTTT.

This clonotype was seen only once. The V call is TRBV10-3, the J call TRBJ2-3; no reliable D call. Trimming pared 5 bases from V and 0 bases from J, leaving 9 bases between. The CDR3 extends over 14 amino acids. Germline V CDR1 and CDR2: ENHRY, SYGVKD. The CDR3 spells CAISLSTSTDTQYF. As DNA, the CDR3 is TGTGCCATCAGTCTCTCGACTAGCACAGATACGCAGTATTTT.

In this sample, this clonotype turned up many times. The CDR3 nucleotides are TGTGCCAGCAGCCCCACCCCGGGACAGTACAATGAGCAGTTCTTC. Its protein is CASSPTPGQYNEQFF. The chain recombines TRBV9 with TRBJ2-1, with TRBD1 identical over 7 bases. The CDR3 contains 15 residues. Trimming took 4 bases from V and 4 from J; bases not matched to a gene: 8. CDR1 SGDLS and CDR2 YYNGEE come from the germline V gene. The variable domain in full, completed from reference TRBV9 and TRBJ2-1, reads DSGVTQTPKHLITATGQRVTLRCSPRSGDLSVYWYQQSLDQGLQFLIQYYNGEERAKGNILERFSAQQFPDLHSELNLSSLELGDSALYFCASSPTPGQYNEQFFGPGTRLTVL.

The rearrangement uses TRBV5-4 and TRBJ2-5, with TRBD1 as a possible D gene (5 bases). Germline V lookup: CDR1 SGHNT, CDR2 YYREEE (reference sequence). Trimming stripped 3 bases from V and 2 bases from J, with 11 bases between. The CDR3 spans 14 residues. In nucleotides, the CDR3 is TGTGCCAGCAGCTCTGCGGCAGGGCAAGAGACCCAGTACTTC. Its protein product is CASSSAAGQETQYF.

V is TRBV29-1 and J is TRBJ2-7; D is ambiguous. Per the germline V gene, CDR1 is SQVTM and CDR2 is ANQGSEA. This CDR3 has 15 residues. The ends were cut back, 0 bases at V and 0 bases at J, with 12 bases in the middle. The CDR3 protein is CSVEDRRARSYEQYF. The CDR3 DNA is TGCAGCGTTGAAGATCGTCGAGCGCGCTCCTACGAGCAGTACTTC.

This chain uses TRBV10-3 with TRBJ2-2; no definite D call. The V end lost 4 bases, the J end lost 7 bases, and 13 bases lay between the germline ends. In germline, CDR1 is ENHRY, CDR2 SYGVKD. The CDR3 loop spans 14 amino acids. CDR3 DNA: TGTGCCATCAGTGGGCAGGCCCAAGTCGGGGAGCTGTTTTTT. Translation: CAISGQAQVGELFF.

The count of this clonotype is one. The rearrangement links TRBV20-1 to TRBJ1-2, with TRBD1 identical over 10 bases. CDR1 DFQATT and CDR2 SNEGSKA come from the germline V gene (reference sequence). The ends lost 5 bases at V and 4 bases at J; junction bases unmatched: 7. The CDR3 is 14 residues long. The CDR3 coding sequence is TGCAGTGCTTCTGACAGGGGGCATGGCTATGGCTACACCTTC. This translates into CSASDRGHGYGYTF.

The CDR3: CASSSGWDSYEQYF. The CDR3 DNA reads TGTGCCAGCAGCTCGGGATGGGATTCCTACGAGCAGTACTTC. This sequence joins TRBV10-3 and TRBJ2-7; tentative D call: TRBD2 (5 bases). Germline CDR1 reads ENHRY; CDR2 reads SYGVKD. Trimming pared 10 bases from V and 1 base from J, leaving 17 bases between. The CDR3 contains 14 residues.

The rearrangement uses TRBV25-1 and TRBJ1-2, with D possibly being TRBD1 (6 bases). The CDR3 loop spans 17 amino acids. The V end was cut by 4 bases, the J end by 6 bases, with 24 bases between. The germline V gene encodes CDR1 MGHDK and CDR2 SYGVNS. This CDR3 reads CASSAKISPTGRNGYTF. CDR3 in DNA: TGTGCCAGCAGTGCCAAAATCAGCCCCACAGGGCGTAATGGCTACACCTTC.

The CDR3 region is CATSDYAPADTQYF. CDR3 in DNA: TGTGCCACCAGTGACTACGCGCCGGCAGATACGCAGTATTTT. This sequence joins TRBV24-1 and TRBJ2-3; D is unclear. Per germline, CDR1 KGHDR and CDR2 SFDVKD. V was clipped by 4 bases and J by 4 bases, with 11 bases between them. The CDR3 length is 14 residues.

The sample holds a few counts of this clonotype. The gene calls are TRBV19 and TRBJ1-1, with D perhaps TRBD1 (5 bases). Germline CDR1 LNHDA, CDR2 SQIVND (reference sequence). CDR3 length: 13 residues. V was cut by 3 bases and J by 6 bases, with 11 bases left in between. In nucleotides, the CDR3 is TGTGCCAGTAGTATCGGGGGAGGCGCTGAAGCTTTCTTT. Protein sequence: CASSIGGGAEAFF.

This clonotype appeared many times. The chain couples TRBV6-2 or TRBV6-3 to TRBJ1-2, with TRBD1 matching over 7 bases. CDR1 is MNHEY, CDR2 SVGEGT, per germline. The CDR3 sequence is 14 residues long. Unmatched junction bases numbered 8, after V lost 6 bases and J lost 4 bases. CDR3 residues: CASSSTGRSYGYTF. DNA of the CDR3: TGTGCCAGCAGCTCGACAGGGAGGAGCTATGGCTACACCTTC.

J is TRBJ1-4 and V is TRBV20-1; 7 bases match TRBD1. The germline V gene has CDR1 DFQATT and CDR2 SNEGSKA (reference sequence). The V and J ends lost 3 bases and 11 bases, in that order; junction bases with no gene match: 3. The CDR3 is 11 amino acids. The CDR3 nucleotides are TGCAGTGCTAGTACAGGGGATAAACTGTTTTTT. Residues: CSASTGDKLFF.

V and J are TRBV15 and TRBJ1-4; possibly TRBD1 for D (5 bases). Trimming shortened V by 4 bases and J by 13 bases, and 10 bases separated the two germline ends. Looked up from germline, CDR1 is LNHNV and CDR2 is YYDKDF (reference sequence). The CDR3 consists of 11 residues. The CDR3 sequence: CATSTGGGLFF. CDR3 nucleotides: TGTGCCACCAGCACGGGGGGAGGACTGTTTTTT.

This clonotype was recorded at least ten times. V and J are TRBV29-1 and TRBJ2-7; tentative D call: TRBD2 (6 bases). The CDR3 consists of 13 residues. Looked up from germline, CDR1 is SQVTM and CDR2 is ANQGSEA. V shed 4 bases and J shed 4 bases, with 14 bases lying between them. The chain's CDR3 is CSVVQEGKYEQYF. CDR3 DNA sequence: TGCAGCGTTGTACAGGAGGGGAAATACGAGCAGTACTTC.

The chain recombines TRBV2 with TRBJ1-1; D gene unclear. The CDR3 runs to 14 residues. V was shortened by 6 bases and J by 1 base, with 12 bases between the two germline ends. Germline values: CDR1 SNHLY, CDR2 FYNNEI. The CDR3 DNA sequence: TGTGCCAGCAGGGACCTTGACCCGAACACTGAAGCTTTCTTT. It codes for CASRDLDPNTEAFF.

This clonotype was recorded once. The V and J genes are TRBV25-1 and TRBJ2-5; 9 nucleotides agree with TRBD1. Germline V lookup: CDR1 MGHDK, CDR2 SYGVNS. This CDR3 is built from 16 residues. J gave up 4 bases and V 7 bases, and 13 bases lay outside the gene matches. CDR3 sequence reads: CASTQLAGTGIETQYF. The CDR3 DNA follows: TGTGCCAGCACCCAACTAGCCGGGACAGGGATAGAGACCCAGTACTTC.

This chain connects TRBV9 to TRBJ2-3, with a tentative D call TRBD2 (7 bases). This CDR3 has 14 amino acids. The germline CDR1 and CDR2 sequences are SGDLS and YYNGEE. The germline V and J ends were trimmed by 6 bases and 6 bases, with 17 bases remaining between them. The DNA for the CDR3 is TGTGCCAGCACCGGGGGGCACCTCTCGGATACGCAGTATTTT. This sequence encodes CASTGGHLSDTQYF.

This chain joins TRBV10-3 and TRBJ2-1; 13 bases line up with TRBD2. CDR3 size: 15 residues. The V segment lost 2 bases and the J segment 8 bases; nucleotides outside the gene matches: 3. Germline CDR1 is ENHRY and CDR2 is SYGVKD. The CDR3 coding sequence is TGTGCCATCAGTGAGAGGACTAGCGGGAGATATGAGCAGTTCTTC. It encodes CAISERTSGRYEQFF.

This rearrangement joins TRBV10-1 to TRBJ2-1; TRBD1 agrees at 8 bases. The junction had 6 bases not matched to a gene; V was cut back by 3 bases and J by 2 bases. The germline V gene encodes CDR1 WNHNN and CDR2 SYGVQD (reference sequence). The CDR3 is 16 amino acids. CDR3 protein: CASSDLDRGPYNEQFF. DNA for the CDR3: TGCGCCAGCAGTGACCTTGACAGGGGACCCTACAATGAGCAGTTCTTC.